The rows below give T cell receptor beta chains drawn from one sample of a study of regulatory T cells in long-lasting Graves disease. TCRdb itself ran the multiplex PCR reads through MiXCR, one entry per CDR3 protein. This table holds roughly 500,000 distinct CDR3 sequences, around a fifth found once. Material: peripheral blood mononuclear cells (PBMCs), obtained when the disease was refractory, from a patient treated with antithyroid drugs. These receptors came from a female donor with Graves disease. Each CDR3 is given without its conserved first and last residue.

v_call: TRBV15; j_call: TRBJ1-3; cdr3_aa: ATSRGDGSTTY
v_call: TRBV4-2; j_call: TRBJ1-2; cdr3_aa: ASSQEPGDQNYGYT
v_call: TRBV6-5; j_call: TRBJ1-2; cdr3_aa: ASSYEGQGVDGYT
v_call: TRBV6-2/TRBV6-3; j_call: TRBJ1-4; cdr3_aa: ASSYSTQSATNEKLF
v_call: TRBV28; j_call: TRBJ1-2; cdr3_aa: ASKTGLGYT
v_call: TRBV24-1; j_call: TRBJ1-2; cdr3_aa: ATSHGLADYGYT
v_call: TRBV30; j_call: TRBJ1-2; cdr3_aa: AWSLPTHYGYT
v_call: TRBV28; j_call: TRBJ1-5; cdr3_aa: ASRSTFQPQH
v_call: TRBV12-3/TRBV12-4; j_call: TRBJ1-6; cdr3_aa: ASSIGQANSPLH
v_call: TRBV5-5; j_call: TRBJ2-7; cdr3_aa: ASSPSLGSSYEQY
v_call: TRBV12-3/TRBV12-4; j_call: TRBJ2-2; cdr3_aa: ASSSLRGPGELF
v_call: TRBV20-1; j_call: TRBJ2-5; cdr3_aa: SAVKSGQLQETQY
v_call: TRBV9; j_call: TRBJ2-5; cdr3_aa: ASSIEGSGAAETQY
v_call: TRBV28; j_call: TRBJ2-3; cdr3_aa: ASSPSGLAGSTDTQY
v_call: TRBV12-3/TRBV12-4; j_call: TRBJ2-3; cdr3_aa: ASNLDADTQY
v_call: TRBV12-3/TRBV12-4; j_call: TRBJ2-5; cdr3_aa: ASSLSYVGRGETQY
v_call: TRBV7-9; j_call: TRBJ1-1; cdr3_aa: ASSYDSITEAF
v_call: TRBV28; j_call: TRBJ2-3; cdr3_aa: ASSSRTAGDTQY
v_call: TRBV30; j_call: TRBJ2-1; cdr3_aa: ARSQGTKQF
v_call: TRBV10-3; j_call: TRBJ2-7; cdr3_aa: AIRDDRGPLGEQY
v_call: TRBV13; j_call: TRBJ1-1; cdr3_aa: ASSLASNPAEAF
v_call: TRBV3-1; j_call: TRBJ1-6; cdr3_aa: ASSQAGQGLSPLH
v_call: TRBV19; j_call: TRBJ1-2; cdr3_aa: ASTRDTLSYYGYT
v_call: TRBV10-3; j_call: TRBJ2-3; cdr3_aa: AISRAPELTDTQY
v_call: TRBV7-2; j_call: TRBJ2-6; cdr3_aa: ALGAGGLGANVLT
v_call: TRBV14; j_call: TRBJ1-2; cdr3_aa: ASSLTTPPGYGYT
v_call: TRBV6-1; j_call: TRBJ1-1; cdr3_aa: ASAKTGGNTEAF
v_call: TRBV20-1; j_call: TRBJ1-1; cdr3_aa: SADPGQGMTEAS
v_call: TRBV7-3; j_call: TRBJ2-3; cdr3_aa: ASSAPSTDTQY
v_call: TRBV28; j_call: TRBJ1-5; cdr3_aa: ASSLSGQALSPQH
v_call: TRBV11-2; j_call: TRBJ2-7; cdr3_aa: ASSSGAPYEQY
v_call: TRBV7-2; j_call: TRBJ2-5; cdr3_aa: ASSDQETQY
v_call: TRBV3-1; j_call: TRBJ1-3; cdr3_aa: ASSLGNSAVGNTIY
v_call: TRBV2; j_call: TRBJ2-5; cdr3_aa: ASSDTEQETQY
v_call: TRBV19; j_call: TRBJ1-5; cdr3_aa: ASSPGQGANQPQH
v_call: TRBV24-1; j_call: TRBJ2-1; cdr3_aa: ATSDFGTGGAYGEQF
v_call: TRBV7-3; j_call: TRBJ2-6; cdr3_aa: ASCGRVFLPISGANVLT
v_call: TRBV29-1; j_call: TRBJ2-7; cdr3_aa: SVAGTSYEQY
v_call: TRBV5-6; j_call: TRBJ2-5; cdr3_aa: ASSPDHRGETQY
v_call: TRBV7-2; j_call: TRBJ2-7; cdr3_aa: ASSLVVASGQSSYEQY
v_call: TRBV28; j_call: TRBJ1-1; cdr3_aa: ASSSSGGMNTEAF
v_call: TRBV15; j_call: TRBJ2-2; cdr3_aa: ATSRATGELF
v_call: TRBV4-2; j_call: TRBJ1-2; cdr3_aa: ASSQEEGLGYGYT
v_call: TRBV13; j_call: TRBJ1-5; cdr3_aa: ASSLGQGRAQPQH
v_call: TRBV20-1; j_call: TRBJ1-2; cdr3_aa: SADSGTDVLGYT
v_call: TRBV19; j_call: TRBJ2-5; cdr3_aa: ASSIDIQETQY
v_call: TRBV9; j_call: TRBJ2-2; cdr3_aa: ASSASSGELF
v_call: TRBV29-1; j_call: TRBJ1-2; cdr3_aa: SVEEGWTGRGYT
v_call: TRBV2; j_call: TRBJ2-1; cdr3_aa: ASSFNLVNEQF
v_call: TRBV28; j_call: TRBJ1-2; cdr3_aa: ASSSPSPYGYT
v_call: TRBV5-1; j_call: TRBJ1-1; cdr3_aa: ASRGWDTEAF
v_call: TRBV9; j_call: TRBJ2-7; cdr3_aa: ASSAHAGDERY
v_call: TRBV28; j_call: TRBJ2-7; cdr3_aa: ASHLAGGSYEQY
v_call: TRBV3-1; j_call: TRBJ1-4; cdr3_aa: ASSQRHGDEKLF
v_call: TRBV4-3; j_call: TRBJ2-4; cdr3_aa: ASSQDGTGGVLAKNIQY
v_call: TRBV20-1; j_call: TRBJ1-1; cdr3_aa: SAWVTGNFSTEAF
v_call: TRBV12-3/TRBV12-4; j_call: TRBJ2-5; cdr3_aa: ASSHPDRGETQY
v_call: TRBV6-2/TRBV6-3; j_call: TRBJ2-7; cdr3_aa: ASSVSRGGEQY
v_call: TRBV12-3/TRBV12-4; j_call: TRBJ1-5; cdr3_aa: ASSLATGIQPQH